Below, 13 T cell receptor beta chains from the same sample are listed, as sequenced in a study of cytomegalovirus exposure and HLA in healthy donors. The PCR was carried out with 60 Vbeta primers and 13 Jbeta primers. Produced via immunoSEQ multiplex PCR; TCRdb's table is partial and in-frame only. The sample data list 40,000 to 50,000 clones. The sample was PBMCs. The receptors come from a woman aged 40 to 50 in good health and CMV-seronegative.

V usage is TRBV28 and J usage is TRBJ2-5, with 12 positions matching TRBD2. J gave up 2 bases and V 1 base, and 2 bases lay outside the gene matches. CDR3 size: 16 residues. Germline assignment: CDR1 MDHEN and CDR2 SYDVKM. The CDR3 loop is CASSLSTSGGQETQYF. DNA of the CDR3: TGTGCCAGCAGTTTATCGACTAGCGGGGGACAAGAGACCCAGTACTTC.

The chain joins TRBV18 to TRBJ1-1, with TRBD1 matching over 7 bases. Trimming cost V 6 bases and J 4 bases; bases outside gene matches: 5. The CDR3 runs to 13 residues. Germline CDR1 reads KGHSH; CDR2 reads LQKENI. CDR3 nucleotide sequence: TGTGCCAGCTCGTGGGACAGTGCCACTGAAGCTTTCTTT. It specifies CASSWDSATEAFF.

The chain couples TRBV9 to TRBJ2-5; D is possibly TRBD2 (5 bases). Germline CDR1 SGDLS, CDR2 YYNGEE. V was trimmed by 0 bases and J by 3 bases, leaving 6 bases between them. The CDR3 extends over 13 amino acids. The CDR3 DNA sequence: TGTGCCAGCAGCGTAGGAGGGAAAGAGACCCAGTACTTC. Amino acid sequence: CASSVGGKETQYF.

This sequence joins TRBV6-5 and TRBJ1-4; weak D call: TRBD1 (5 bases). V was cut by 6 bases and J by 8 bases, with 19 bases left in between. Germline V gene sequence: CDR1 MNHEY, CDR2 SVGAGI. CDR3 size: 15 residues. CDR3: CASRSLGGGREKLFF. The CDR3 DNA sequence: TGTGCCAGCAGATCCCTGGGGGGGGGAAGGGAAAAACTGTTTTTT.

The genes are TRBV6-4 and TRBJ1-5; D is unresolved. This CDR3 comprises 14 residues. CDR1 and CDR2 (germline): MRHNA, SNTAGT. V dropped 4 bases and J dropped 9 bases, with 16 bases sitting between them. The DNA for the CDR3 is TGTGCCAGCAGTGCCGAAGAAGGCGGGTTGCCCCAGCATTTT. Residues: CASSAEEGGLPQHF.

This chain connects TRBV10-3 to TRBJ1-4; 7 positions match TRBD1. The germline gives CDR1 ENHRY, CDR2 SYGVKD. This CDR3 contains 16 residues. V shed 6 bases and J 8 bases; nucleotides not matched to a gene: 15. CDR3 nucleotide sequence: TGTGCCATCAGCGGGGCAGGGGGAGCGGCGAGGGAAAAACTGTTTTTT. Its translation is CAISGAGGAAREKLFF.

The chain couples TRBV18 to TRBJ2-5; no clear D gene. Between the trimmed V and J ends, which lost 2 bases and 0 bases, there was a span of 7 bases. Germline lookup yields CDR1 KGHSH and CDR2 LQKENI. This CDR3 region has 14 residues. The CDR3 sequence: CASSPSQYQETQYF. CDR3 nucleotides: TGTGCCAGCTCACCATCCCAGTACCAAGAGACCCAGTACTTC.

The chain carries TRBV30 and TRBJ2-7; TRBD1 matches at 10 bases. Germline V gene lookup returns CDR1 GTSNPN and CDR2 SVGIG (reference sequence). Germline trimming cut 3 bases from V and 2 bases from J; bases unmatched to any gene: 7. There are 15 residues in the CDR3. The CDR3 DNA sequence: TGTGCCTGGAGCGTGGGACAGGGGATCGCCTACGAGCAGTACTTC. Translating it yields CAWSVGQGIAYEQYF.

The chain joins TRBV30 to TRBJ2-7, with D uncertain. With 2 bases removed from V and 2 bases from J, the gap between germline ends came to 16 bases. The CDR3 totals 15 residues. CDR1 and CDR2 from the germline V gene are GTSNPN and SVGIG (reference sequence). CDR3 amino acids: CAWSPPNSRTYEQYF. Written as DNA, the CDR3 is TGTGCCTGGAGTCCGCCCAATTCGCGTACCTACGAGCAGTACTTC.

The chain carries TRBV11-2 and TRBJ1-2, with TRBD1 matching 9 bases. This CDR3 has 14 amino acids. The germline CDR1 and CDR2 sequences are SGHAT and FQNNGV. The V segment lost 5 bases and the J segment 7 bases; nucleotides outside the gene matches: 8. CDR3 amino acids: CASSLDRGSAGYTF. In nucleotides, the CDR3 is TGTGCCAGCAGCCTCGACAGGGGGTCTGCTGGCTACACCTTC.

This sequence joins TRBV29-1 and TRBJ2-1; 9 bases map to TRBD2. J gave up 9 bases and V 6 bases, and 12 bases lay outside the gene matches. This CDR3 has 14 amino acids. CDR1 is SQVTM and CDR2 is ANQGSEA in the germline V gene. CDR3: CSVFSGRGPAEQFF. The CDR3 DNA reads as TGCAGCGTCTTTAGCGGGAGAGGTCCGGCTGAGCAGTTCTTC.

The rearrangement uses TRBV4-3 and TRBJ2-5; 8 nucleotides align to TRBD2. Germline lookup yields CDR1 LGHNA and CDR2 YSLEER. V lost 2 bases and J lost 5; bases outside the gene matches: 7. The CDR3 length is 15 residues. CDR3 in DNA: TGCGCCAGCAGCCAACAAGCGGGGGCGGGGGAGACCCAGTACTTC. Protein sequence: CASSQQAGAGETQYF.

The CDR3 spells CASSLAGYTDTQYF. CDR3 sequence (DNA): TGTGCCAGTAGCCTAGCGGGGTACACAGATACGCAGTATTTT. The V call is TRBV19, the J call TRBJ2-3, with TRBD2 matching 9 bases. The J segment lost 2 bases and the V segment lost 6 bases, leaving 3 bases of the junction unmatched. CDR3 length: 14 residues. CDR1 and CDR2 from the germline V gene are LNHDA and SQIVND (reference sequence).